The 3 T cell receptor beta chains reported below all come from one sample, sequenced in a study of blood T cell repertoires in COVID-19. Sequenced by immunoSEQ multiplex PCR; TCRdb stores in-frame clones only, minus some. The data hold nearly 200,000 clones, with 70% to 90% observed a single time. Material for sequencing was peripheral blood. All receptors derive from a woman in her 70s with active or convalescent COVID-19.

This clone showed up just a few times. This chain connects TRBV7-9 to TRBJ1-2, with D possibly being TRBD1 (6 bases). The CDR3 covers 16 residues. The V end lost 1 base, the J end lost 5 bases, and 17 bases lay between the germline ends. Germline V gene lookup returns CDR1 SEHNR and CDR2 FQNEAQ (reference sequence). CDR3 DNA: TGTGCCAGCAGCTTAGTCCCCGGCAGGGGAGGGTATGGCTACACCTTC. Its translation is CASSLVPGRGGYGYTF.

The V gene is TRBV7-2, the J gene TRBJ2-5; D may be TRBD2 (5 bases). The germline gives CDR1 SGHTA, CDR2 FQGNSA. Trimming removed 5 bases from V and 4 bases from J, with 14 bases in between. This CDR3 region has 14 residues. For the CDR3, the DNA is TGTGCCAGCAGCCATGGACTTGACGGAGAGACCCAGTACTTC. Amino acid sequence: CASSHGLDGETQYF. Drawing the rest from reference TRBV7-2 and TRBJ2-5, the complete variable domain is GAGVSQSPSNKVTEKGKDVELRCDPISGHTALYWYRQSLGQGLEFLIYFQGNSAPDKSGLPSDRFSAERTGGSVSTLTIQRTQQEDSAVYLCASSHGLDGETQYFGPGTRLLVL.

The chain combines TRBV27 with TRBJ1-5, with TRBD1 as a possible D gene (6 bases). V was clipped by 5 bases and J by 4 bases, with 15 bases between them. In germline, CDR1 is MNHEY, CDR2 SMNVEV (reference sequence). The CDR3 runs to 15 residues. The CDR3 protein is CASSPQGGLNQPQHF. The CDR3 nucleotides are TGTGCCAGCAGTCCCCAAGGGGGTCTAAATCAGCCCCAGCATTTT.